Each of the 28 T cell receptor beta chains below was sequenced from the same sample in a study of identical twins. One entry per CDR3 protein, called by TCRdb with MiXCR from the 5' RACE reads. The sample lists about 470,000 distinct CDR3 sequences, 20% to 25% occurring once. These sequences were also reported in another study, on T cells expressing NK-cell markers.

Input material: CD4+ T cells sorted from blood. Receptor source: a woman younger than 35 in good health.

This rearrangement joins TRBV5-1 to TRBJ2-5, with D uncertain. In germline, CDR1 is SGHRS, CDR2 YFSETQ. The CDR3 extends over 13 amino acids. V dropped 8 bases and J dropped 5 bases, with 16 bases sitting between them. The CDR3 sequence: CASTGPAVETQYF. The DNA of the CDR3 is TGCGCCAGTACGGGTCCGGCAGTGGAGACCCAGTACTTC. Variable domain in full (rest from reference TRBV5-1 and TRBJ2-5): KAGVTQTPRYLIKTRGQQVTLSCSPISGHRSVSWYQQTPGQGLQFLFEYFSETQRNKGNFPGRFSGRQFSNSRSEMNVSTLELGDSALYLCASTGPAVETQYFGPGTRLLVL.

This clonotype has just a few counts. The chain carries TRBV7-9 and TRBJ1-6; possible D gene TRBD1, 5 bases. Trimming removed 5 bases from V and 5 bases from J, with 19 bases in between. The germline CDR1 and CDR2 sequences are SEHNR and FQNEAQ (reference sequence). The CDR3 contains 17 residues. This chain's CDR3 is CASSPIPSGSHNSPLHF. CDR3 coding DNA: TGTGCCAGCAGCCCAATTCCTTCAGGGTCCCATAATTCACCCCTCCACTTT.

In this sample, this clonotype turned up a few times. This chain links TRBV6-5 with TRBJ1-2, with 9 bases matching TRBD1. With V trimmed by 6 bases and J by 8 bases, 7 bases remained unmatched. CDR3 length: 13 residues. The germline V gene encodes CDR1 MNHEY and CDR2 SVGAGI. The DNA for the CDR3 is TGTGCCAGCAGACTCGGGACAGGGAAGGGCTACACCTTC. This encodes CASRLGTGKGYTF.

This clonotype was observed a handful of times. This chain joins TRBV12-3 or TRBV12-4 and TRBJ2-7; 13 bases align to TRBD2. V was pared by 5 bases and J by 5 bases, with 9 bases of the junction left unmatched. There are 16 residues in the CDR3. The CDR3: CASSPRTSGRINEQYF. The CDR3 DNA reads as TGTGCCAGCAGTCCCCGGACTAGCGGGAGAATAAACGAGCAGTACTTC.

The rearrangement joins TRBV11-3 to TRBJ2-7; TRBD1 agrees at 8 bases. The CDR3 extends over 15 amino acids. The trim removed 5 bases at V and 3 bases at J, leaving 9 bases unmatched. Germline V gene lookup returns CDR1 SGHNT and CDR2 YENEEA. For the CDR3, the DNA is TGTGCCAGCAGCCCAGCCGGGACAGGACACTACGAGCAGTACTTC. It yields the protein CASSPAGTGHYEQYF.

The chain combines TRBV11-2 with TRBJ2-1, with D unclear. Trimming took 1 base from V and 4 from J, leaving 23 bases between them. Looked up from germline, CDR1 is SGHAT and CDR2 is FQNNGV. The CDR3 sequence is 19 residues long. The CDR3 coding sequence is TGTGCCAGCAGCTTAGGTGTGGCACTTGAAAACCCGTCTTACAATGAGCAGTTCTTC. Translated, it gives CASSLGVALENPSYNEQFF.

This clonotype has only a few counts. The chain links TRBV28 to TRBJ2-1; 9 bases align to TRBD1. V lost 4 bases, J lost 8 bases, and 12 bases stayed unmatched. This CDR3 is built from 16 residues. Per the germline V gene, CDR1 is MDHEN and CDR2 is SYDVKM. The CDR3 here is CASSSTGTGKSHEQFF. CDR3 in DNA: TGTGCCAGCAGTTCAACCGGGACAGGGAAATCTCATGAGCAGTTCTTC.

This clonotype showed up many times. This chain joins TRBV2 and TRBJ1-5, with 7 bases lining up with TRBD1. The germline CDR1 and CDR2 sequences are SNHLY and FYNNEI. The CDR3 runs to 16 residues. After removal of 4 bases from V and 10 bases from J, the junction contained 16 bases not matched to a gene. The CDR3 reads CASSVRGTDYPSPQHF. In DNA, the CDR3 is TGTGCCAGCAGTGTTCGTGGGACAGATTATCCTTCCCCCCAGCATTTT.

The chain combines TRBV20-1 with TRBJ2-2, with 9 nucleotides matching TRBD2. The junction had 12 bases not matched to a gene; V was cut back by 5 bases and J by 5 bases. The CDR3 has 16 amino acids. Germline CDR1 and CDR2: DFQATT and SNEGSKA (reference sequence). This chain's CDR3 is CSAARSAGGPTGELFF. The DNA for the CDR3 is TGCAGTGCTGCCCGATCGGCGGGGGGGCCGACCGGGGAGCTGTTTTTT.

For this clonotype: A much larger clone is a single base away; this may be a read error. The genes are TRBV3-1 and TRBJ2-6; D remains ambiguous. The CDR3 extends over 14 amino acids. Germline CDR1 and CDR2: LGHDT and YNNKEL (reference sequence). V lost 0 bases, J lost 1 base, and 1 base lay in between. CDR3 sequence: CASSQESGANVLTF. CDR3 nucleotides: TGTGCCAGCAGCCAAGAATCTGGGGCCAACGTCCTGACTTTC.

The V call is TRBV7-2, the J call TRBJ2-3; possibly TRBD2 for D (6 bases). Per germline, CDR1 SGHTA and CDR2 FQGNSA. The germline V and J ends were trimmed by 1 base and 1 base, with 12 bases remaining between them. This CDR3 is built from 16 residues. The CDR3 DNA sequence: TGTGCCAGCAGCTTAGTTTCGGGACTCCGCACAGATACGCAGTATTTT. Its protein product is CASSLVSGLRTDTQYF.

This clonotype has just a few counts. The V and J genes are TRBV7-3 and TRBJ2-3; D assignment may be TRBD1 or TRBD2 (5 bases each). This CDR3 has 13 amino acids. The germline V gene has CDR1 SGHTA and CDR2 FQGTGA. Trimming cost V 2 bases and J 5 bases, with 8 bases left between them. This chain's CDR3 is CASSLPGRDTQYF. CDR3 DNA sequence: TGTGCCAGCAGCTTACCAGGGAGAGATACGCAGTATTTT.

The chain employs TRBV15 and TRBJ2-4, with a weak D call TRBD2 (5 bases). V lost 3 bases, J lost 3 bases, and 18 bases lay in between. This CDR3 is built from 17 residues. The germline V gene has CDR1 LNHNV and CDR2 YYDKDF (reference sequence). In DNA, the CDR3 is TGTGCCACCAGCAGCCCGGGAACCATAAGAGGCAAAAACATTCAGTACTTC. Its translation is CATSSPGTIRGKNIQYF.

Remarks on this clonotype: This may stem from a read error, because a much larger clone lies one nucleotide away. The chain combines TRBV6-2 or TRBV6-3 with TRBJ2-3, with 14 bases lining up with TRBD2. The trim removed 7 bases at V and 0 bases at J, leaving 3 bases unmatched. There are 16 residues in the CDR3. CDR1 is MNHEY, CDR2 SVGEGT, per germline. CDR3 nucleotide sequence: TGTGCCAGCACCCGACTAGCGGGAGGGAGCACAGATACGCAGTATTTT. This encodes CASTRLAGGSTDTQYF.

Only a few counts were recorded for this clonotype. The chain links TRBV2 to TRBJ2-1, with 9 bases matching TRBD1. This CDR3 is 13 amino acids long. CDR1 SNHLY and CDR2 FYNNEI come from the germline V gene. With V trimmed by 6 bases and J by 8 bases, 5 bases remained unmatched. The CDR3 here is CASRKDRGDEQFF. CDR3 nucleotide sequence: TGTGCCAGCAGGAAGGACAGGGGCGATGAGCAGTTCTTC.

The chain joins TRBV11-2 to TRBJ2-2; 9 bases fit TRBD1. This CDR3 has 18 residues. V lost 0 bases and J lost 0; bases outside the gene matches: 5. The germline V gene has CDR1 SGHAT and CDR2 FQNNGV. This chain's CDR3 is CASSLDWNRGPNTGELFF. The CDR3 DNA is TGTGCCAGCAGCTTAGATTGGAACAGGGGGCCGAACACCGGGGAGCTGTTTTTT.

The chain recombines TRBV7-2 with TRBJ2-5, with TRBD2 matching 7 bases. Germline V CDR1 and CDR2: SGHTA, FQGNSA. Trimming took 6 bases from V and 4 from J; bases not matched to a gene: 5. The CDR3 contains 13 residues. The CDR3 bases are TGTGCCAGCAGTCCTAGCGGAGTAGAGACCCAGTACTTC. It is translated as CASSPSGVETQYF.

This sequence joins TRBV7-2 and TRBJ2-1; D is perhaps TRBD2 (5 bases). The V and J ends lost 2 bases and 6 bases respectively, with 14 bases between them. Germline V gives CDR1 SGHTA, CDR2 FQGNSA. The CDR3 is made up of 15 amino acids. CDR3 coding DNA: TGTGCCAGCAGCTTAATTCCTGCTAGCAGCAATGAGCAGTTCTTC. Translated, it gives CASSLIPASSNEQFF.

This clonotype was detected only a few times. The chain employs TRBV6-5 and TRBJ2-3; no clear D gene. The V and J ends lost 0 bases and 4 bases respectively, with 8 bases between them. Germline V lookup: CDR1 MNHEY, CDR2 SVGAGI. This CDR3 spans 14 amino acids. The CDR3 reads CASSYSKASDTQYF. Here the CDR3 DNA reads TGTGCCAGCAGTTACTCGAAGGCATCAGATACGCAGTATTTT.

The V gene is TRBV20-1, the J gene TRBJ1-1, with D uncertain. CDR1 is DFQATT and CDR2 is SNEGSKA in the germline V gene (reference sequence). V lost 0 bases to trimming and J lost 9 bases, with 5 bases between them. This CDR3 has 10 residues. CDR3 protein: CSARDPKAFF. The CDR3 DNA follows: TGCAGTGCTAGAGACCCCAAAGCTTTCTTT.

There are a few counts of this clonotype. CDR3 in DNA: TGTGCCAGCAGCCCCGGAAGTAGCGGGGCCTACAATGAGCAGTTCTTC. Translation: CASSPGSSGAYNEQFF. The chain employs TRBV5-5 and TRBJ2-1; 8 nucleotides agree with TRBD2. The V gene end was trimmed by 4 bases and the J gene end by 2 bases; junction bases not matched to a gene: 8. Germline CDR1 and CDR2: SGHKS and YYEKEE (reference sequence). The CDR3 runs to 16 residues.

The chain recombines TRBV12-3 or TRBV12-4 with TRBJ1-1; the match to TRBD1 covers 11 bases. The CDR3 extends over 15 amino acids. The V segment lost 6 bases and the J segment 5 bases; nucleotides outside the gene matches: 8. The CDR3 DNA reads as TGTGCCAGCAGGTTTAGGGGACAGGGGGATACTGAAGCTTTCTTT. Amino acids: CASRFRGQGDTEAFF.

V usage is TRBV7-2 and J usage is TRBJ1-4; the D is unclear. Germline V gives CDR1 SGHTA, CDR2 FQGNSA. The CDR3 spans 13 residues. V was pared by 5 bases and J by 7 bases, with 11 bases between. CDR3 in DNA: TGTGCCAGCAGCCCCCCTGCCAGTGAAAAACTGTTTTTT. This sequence encodes CASSPPASEKLFF.

This clonotype was observed a few times. The chain recombines TRBV20-1 with TRBJ1-1; D is unclear. V dropped 6 bases and J dropped 7 bases, with 12 bases sitting between them. Germline assignment: CDR1 DFQATT and CDR2 SNEGSKA (reference sequence). This CDR3 has 11 residues. CDR3 DNA: TGCAGTGCCCCCTCGCGGGGTGAAGCTTTCTTT. It is translated as CSAPSRGEAFF.

This clonotype came up a few times. The gene calls are TRBV12-3 or TRBV12-4 and TRBJ2-3; D uncertain. The V gene lost 6 bases and the J gene lost 6 bases, with 10 bases spanning the gap. This CDR3 is built from 12 residues. DNA of the CDR3: TGTGCCAGCAGACGATCCGGGGATACGCAGTATTTT. Its protein product is CASRRSGDTQYF.

This clonotype came up a few times. V usage is TRBV29-1 and J usage is TRBJ1-5, with D maybe TRBD1 (6 bases). The V gene lost 5 bases and the J gene lost 3 bases, with 11 bases spanning the gap. The germline V gene encodes CDR1 SQVTM and CDR2 ANQGSEA. This CDR3 is 13 amino acids long. CDR3 nucleotides: TGCAGCGTTACTACAGGGTCCAATCAGCCCCAGCATTTT. Translating gives CSVTTGSNQPQHF.

The chain is built from TRBV7-3 and TRBJ2-5; D is possibly TRBD2 (6 bases). Between the trimmed V and J ends, which lost 2 bases and 3 bases, there was a span of 13 bases. This CDR3 contains 15 residues. The V gene's germline CDR1 is SGHTA and CDR2 FQGTGA. The CDR3 here is CASSLLGGEKETQYF. DNA of the CDR3: TGTGCCAGCAGCTTACTAGGCGGGGAAAAAGAGACCCAGTACTTC. The whole variable domain, remainder taken from reference TRBV7-3 and TRBJ2-5, is GAGVSQTPSNKVTEKGKYVELRCDPISGHTALYWYRQSLGQGPEFLIYFQGTGAADDSGLPNDRFFAVRPEGSVSTLKIQRTERGDSAVYLCASSLLGGEKETQYFGPGTRLLVL.

This chain connects TRBV20-1 to TRBJ2-2; 7 bases fit TRBD2. V trimming: 0 bases; J trimming: 1 base; junction bases outside the gene matches: 5. This CDR3 is built from 16 residues. Per germline, CDR1 DFQATT and CDR2 SNEGSKA (reference sequence). CDR3 DNA: TGCAGTGCTAGAGATCGGGGGAGGGGGAACACCGGGGAGCTGTTTTTT. It specifies CSARDRGRGNTGELFF.